This T cell receptor beta chain was captured by sequencing in a study of blood T cell repertoires in COVID-19. About the study: Acute and convalescent COVID-19 samples came from the United States, Italy and Spain. The cDNA or gDNA used as material had been derived from T cells, B-cell-depleted T cells, or PBMCs.

Germline V gives CDR1 SGHRS, CDR2 YFSETQ. CDR3 length: 13 residues. V lost 4 bases, J lost 2 bases, and 6 bases lay in between. This clone was found once. In the authors' methods: Reference gene primer amplification gave nucleated cell count estimates. Assay used: immunoSEQ multiplex PCR; TCRdb lists only in-frame clones, some missing. The DNA was the basis for D and trimming; V, J and clone size are from that table. The repertoire holds approximately 230,000 clones, with about 80% as singletons. This clonotype was obtained from a man older than 75 with acute or convalescent COVID-19. The specimen sequenced was peripheral blood. The chain recombines TRBV5-1 with TRBJ1-4, with unresolved D. DNA of the CDR3: TGCGCCAGCAGCGGTGCGACTAATGAAAAACTGTTTTTT. This gives the protein CASSGATNEKLFF.